These 3 T cell receptor beta chains share one sample of origin, sequenced in a study of cytomegalovirus exposure and HLA in healthy donors. The study ran its PCR with 60 Vbeta and 13 Jbeta primers. Libraries were prepared by immunoSEQ multiplex PCR; TCRdb keeps only in-frame clonotypes and omits some of them. In the table there are approximately 290,000 clones, 80% of which are singletons. Material for sequencing was PBMCs. All receptors come from a girl aged 2 to 10 in good health and CMV-seronegative.

The rearrangement links TRBV4-1 to TRBJ2-5; the match to TRBD2 covers 13 bases. CDR3 length: 17 residues. Germline V CDR1 and CDR2: MGHRA, YSYEKL. The junction had 9 bases not matched to a gene; V was cut back by 4 bases and J by 4 bases. CDR3 nucleotides: TGCGCCAGCAGCCTTCGACTAGCGGGAGGCAGTTCAGAGACCCAGTACTTC. Encoded protein: CASSLRLAGGSSETQYF.

The gene calls are TRBV7-2 and TRBJ1-1; D ambiguous. Germline CDR1 SGHTA, CDR2 FQGNSA. The CDR3 runs 18 residues. The V and J ends lost 1 base and 7 bases respectively, with 25 bases between them. The CDR3 protein is CASSLGIFGLTSTFEAFF. In DNA, the CDR3 is TGTGCCAGCAGCTTAGGGATCTTTGGGCTTACAAGCACCTTTGAAGCTTTCTTT.

This sequence joins TRBV1 and TRBJ2-7; no check of the table's D call, TRBD2, against the DNA was made. TRBV1 is a documented pseudogene. The CDR3 has 18 residues. CDR3 in DNA: TGCACCAGCAGCCAAGAAGTATGCGCCGCTAGCGGGATGTACGAGCAGTACTTC. Its protein product is CTSSQEVCAASGMYEQYF.